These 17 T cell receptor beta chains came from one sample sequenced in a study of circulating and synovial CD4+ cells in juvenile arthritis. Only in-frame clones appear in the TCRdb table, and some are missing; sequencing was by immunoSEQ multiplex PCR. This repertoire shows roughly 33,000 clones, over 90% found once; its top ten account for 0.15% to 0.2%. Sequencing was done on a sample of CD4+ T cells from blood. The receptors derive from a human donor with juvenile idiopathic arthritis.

Here the CDR3 reads CASSPLYGYTF. CDR3 nucleotides: TGTGCCAGCAGTCCCCTCTATGGCTACACCTTC. This sequence joins TRBV6-1 and TRBJ1-2; D is unresolved. Trimming pared 5 bases from V and 4 bases from J, leaving 5 bases between. Germline V CDR1 and CDR2: MNHNS, SASEGT. CDR3 length: 11 amino acids.

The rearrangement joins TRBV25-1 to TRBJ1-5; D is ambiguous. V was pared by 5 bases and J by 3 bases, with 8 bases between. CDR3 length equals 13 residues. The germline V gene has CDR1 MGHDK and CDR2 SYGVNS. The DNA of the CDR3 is TGTGCCAGCAGTTACAGATCCAATCAGCCCCAGCATTTT. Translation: CASSYRSNQPQHF.

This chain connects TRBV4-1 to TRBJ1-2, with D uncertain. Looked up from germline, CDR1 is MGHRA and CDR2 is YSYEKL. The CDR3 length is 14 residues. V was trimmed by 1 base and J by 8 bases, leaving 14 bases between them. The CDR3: CASSQVEILDGYTF. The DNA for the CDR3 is TGCGCCAGCAGCCAAGTGGAGATCCTTGACGGCTACACCTTC.

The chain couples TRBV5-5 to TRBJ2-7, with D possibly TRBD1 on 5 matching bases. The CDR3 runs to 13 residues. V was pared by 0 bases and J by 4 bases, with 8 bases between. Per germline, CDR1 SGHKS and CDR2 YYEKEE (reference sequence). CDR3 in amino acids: CASSLGREYEQYF. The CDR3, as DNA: TGTGCCAGCAGCTTGGGCAGGGAATACGAGCAGTACTTC.

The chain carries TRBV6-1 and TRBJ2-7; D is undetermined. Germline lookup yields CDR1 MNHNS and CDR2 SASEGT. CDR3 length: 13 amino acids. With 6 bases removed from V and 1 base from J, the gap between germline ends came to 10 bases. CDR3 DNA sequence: TGTGCCAGCAGACTTAACCCGTCCTACGAGCAGTACTTC. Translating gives CASRLNPSYEQYF.

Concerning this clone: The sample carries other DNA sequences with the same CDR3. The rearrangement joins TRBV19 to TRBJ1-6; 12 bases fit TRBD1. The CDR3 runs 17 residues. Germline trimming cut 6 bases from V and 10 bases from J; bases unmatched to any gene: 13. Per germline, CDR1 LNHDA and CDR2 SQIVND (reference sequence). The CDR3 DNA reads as TGTGCCAGTAGGCCGGGACAGGGGGCGTCGGTGAAGTCACCCCTCCACTTT. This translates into CASRPGQGASVKSPLHF.

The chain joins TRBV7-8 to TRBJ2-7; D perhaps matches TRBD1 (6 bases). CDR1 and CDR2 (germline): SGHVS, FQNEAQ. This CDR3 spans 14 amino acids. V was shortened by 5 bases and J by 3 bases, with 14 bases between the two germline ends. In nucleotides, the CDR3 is TGTGCCAGCAGCCCAACAGGGTCCCTCTACGAGCAGTACTTC. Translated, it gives CASSPTGSLYEQYF.

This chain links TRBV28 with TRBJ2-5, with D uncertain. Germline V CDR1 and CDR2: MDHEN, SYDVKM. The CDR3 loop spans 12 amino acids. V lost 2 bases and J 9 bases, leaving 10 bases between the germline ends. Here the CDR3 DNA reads TGTGCCAGCAGTTTAGGATCGGGTGCCCAGTACTTC. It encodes CASSLGSGAQYF.

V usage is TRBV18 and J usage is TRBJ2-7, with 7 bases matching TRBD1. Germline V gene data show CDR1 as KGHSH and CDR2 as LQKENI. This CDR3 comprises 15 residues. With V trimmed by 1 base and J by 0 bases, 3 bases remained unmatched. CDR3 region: CASSPQGATSYEQYF. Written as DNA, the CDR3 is TGTGCCAGCTCACCACAGGGGGCAACCTCCTACGAGCAGTACTTC.

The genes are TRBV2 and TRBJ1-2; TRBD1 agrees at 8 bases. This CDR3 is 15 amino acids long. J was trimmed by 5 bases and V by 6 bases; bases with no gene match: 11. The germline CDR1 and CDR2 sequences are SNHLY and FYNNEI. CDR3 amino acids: CASSDRTGLGYGYTF. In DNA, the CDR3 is TGTGCCAGCAGCGACAGGACAGGGCTAGGGTATGGCTACACCTTC.

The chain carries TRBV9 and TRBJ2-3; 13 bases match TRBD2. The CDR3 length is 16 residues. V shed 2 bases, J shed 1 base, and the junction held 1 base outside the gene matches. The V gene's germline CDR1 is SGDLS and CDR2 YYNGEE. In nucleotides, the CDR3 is TGTGCCAGCAGCGTTGGGACTAGCGGGGGCACAGATACGCAGTATTTT. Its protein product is CASSVGTSGGTDTQYF.

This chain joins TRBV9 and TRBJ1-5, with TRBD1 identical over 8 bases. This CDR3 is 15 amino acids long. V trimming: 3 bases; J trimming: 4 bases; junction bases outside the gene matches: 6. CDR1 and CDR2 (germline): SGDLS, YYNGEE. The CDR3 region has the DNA TGTGCCAGCAGCGGGGGGACAGGCCTAAATCAGCCCCAGCATTTT. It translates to CASSGGTGLNQPQHF.

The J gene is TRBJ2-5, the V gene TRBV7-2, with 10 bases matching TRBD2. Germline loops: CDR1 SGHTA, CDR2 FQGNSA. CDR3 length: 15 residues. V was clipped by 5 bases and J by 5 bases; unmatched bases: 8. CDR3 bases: TGTGCCAGCAGCCGGTTTAGCGGGGGGCCGGAGACCCAGTACTTC. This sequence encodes CASSRFSGGPETQYF. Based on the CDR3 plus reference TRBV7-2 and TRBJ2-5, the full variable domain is GAGVSQSPSNKVTEKGKDVELRCDPISGHTALYWYRQSLGQGLEFLIYFQGNSAPDKSGLPSDRFSAERTGGSVSTLTIQRTQQEDSAVYLCASSRFSGGPETQYFGPGTRLLVL.

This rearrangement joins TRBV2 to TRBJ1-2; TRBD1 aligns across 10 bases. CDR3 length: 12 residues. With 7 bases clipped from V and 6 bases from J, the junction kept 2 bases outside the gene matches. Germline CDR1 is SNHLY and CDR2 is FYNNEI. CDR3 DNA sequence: TGTGCCAGCAAGGGACAGGGGAATGGCTACACCTTC. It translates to CASKGQGNGYTF.

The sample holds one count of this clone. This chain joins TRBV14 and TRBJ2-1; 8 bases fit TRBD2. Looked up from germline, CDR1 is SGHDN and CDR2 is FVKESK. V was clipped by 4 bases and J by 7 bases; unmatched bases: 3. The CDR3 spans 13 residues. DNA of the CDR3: TGTGCCAGCAGCCGCCTAGCGGGTAATGAGCAGTTCTTC. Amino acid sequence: CASSRLAGNEQFF.

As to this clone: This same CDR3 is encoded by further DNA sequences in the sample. CDR3 amino acids: CASSLSGMGNTEAFF. The CDR3 nucleotides are TGTGCCAGCAGCTTATCAGGGATGGGGAACACTGAAGCTTTCTTT. The rearrangement uses TRBV7-6 and TRBJ1-1, with D perhaps TRBD1 (5 bases). From germline, CDR1 is SGHVS and CDR2 FNYEAQ. Trimming stripped 2 bases from V and 1 base from J, with 11 bases between. The CDR3 runs to 15 residues.

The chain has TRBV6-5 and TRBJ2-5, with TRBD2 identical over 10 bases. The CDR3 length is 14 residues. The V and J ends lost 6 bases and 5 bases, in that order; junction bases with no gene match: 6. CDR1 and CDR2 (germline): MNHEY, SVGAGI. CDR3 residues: CASRSGRVWETQYF. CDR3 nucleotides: TGTGCCAGCAGGAGCGGGAGGGTGTGGGAGACCCAGTACTTC.